The 31 T cell receptor beta chains given below trace back to one sample, sequenced in a study of T cells after yellow fever vaccination. MiXCR, run by TCRdb on the 5' RACE reads, gives a single entry per CDR3 protein. The sample lists 180,000 or so distinct CDR3 sequences; approximately 9.9% were seen once. Sequenced material: CD8+ T cells sorted from PBMCs, taken 15 days after the yellow fever booster vaccination. Receptors were obtained from a man between 18 and 35 years old who received the YFV17D yellow fever vaccine.

The gene calls are TRBV6-5 and TRBJ1-2; D call uncertain. The length of the CDR3 is 14 residues. Trimming took off 4 bases at V and 7 bases at J, with 16 bases between the two ends. Germline V lookup: CDR1 MNHEY, CDR2 SVGAGI. CDR3 protein: CASSSGGQMVGYTF. DNA of the CDR3: TGTGCCAGCAGTTCGGGCGGGCAGATGGTTGGCTACACCTTC.

This clonotype has only a few counts. The V gene is TRBV9, the J gene TRBJ2-1; 9 bases are a match to TRBD1. V trimming: 4 bases; J trimming: 8 bases; junction bases outside the gene matches: 13. The length of the CDR3 is 16 residues. The germline gives CDR1 SGDLS, CDR2 YYNGEE. The chain's CDR3 is CASSTPDGTGSDEQFF. In DNA, the CDR3 is TGTGCCAGCAGCACCCCAGACGGGACAGGGTCCGATGAGCAGTTCTTC.

This clonotype was counted only a few times. The chain joins TRBV11-2 to TRBJ2-2; D remains ambiguous. V shed 8 bases and J shed 6 bases, with 10 bases lying between them. Germline V gene sequence: CDR1 SGHAT, CDR2 FQNNGV. The CDR3 contains 12 residues. CDR3 protein: CASVRFSGELFF. Here the CDR3 DNA reads TGTGCCAGCGTTAGGTTCTCCGGGGAGCTGTTTTTT.

This clonotype was detected many times. The chain employs TRBV4-3 and TRBJ2-1, with 10 bases aligning to TRBD1. With 5 bases clipped from V and 3 bases from J, the junction kept 1 base outside the gene matches. The germline CDR1 and CDR2 sequences are LGHNA and YSLEER. There are 14 residues in the CDR3. The CDR3 nucleotides are TGCGCCAGCAGCGGACAGGGGGGCTACAATGAGCAGTTCTTC. Protein: CASSGQGGYNEQFF.

The chain combines TRBV20-1 with TRBJ1-1, with TRBD1 as a possible D gene (5 bases). The V and J ends lost 6 bases and 5 bases respectively, with 16 bases between them. Germline V gene lookup returns CDR1 DFQATT and CDR2 SNEGSKA (reference sequence). CDR3 length equals 13 residues. Written as DNA, the CDR3 is TGCAGTGCCGTCGGGGAGGGGCAGACTGAAGCTTTCTTT. Translating it yields CSAVGEGQTEAFF.

This chain connects TRBV10-1 to TRBJ2-1; D unclear. V lost 3 bases and J 1 base, leaving 16 bases between the germline ends. Germline loops: CDR1 WNHNN, CDR2 SYGVQD (reference sequence). This CDR3 is 17 amino acids long. The CDR3 DNA reads TGCGCCAGCAGTGACTCCTTAACCGGGCCATCCTACAATGAGCAGTTCTTC. Translated, it gives CASSDSLTGPSYNEQFF.

This clonotype was recorded a few times. This rearrangement joins TRBV7-2 to TRBJ1-2, with D tentatively TRBD1 (6 bases). The V gene lost 1 base and the J gene lost 4 bases, with 10 bases spanning the gap. From germline, CDR1 is SGHTA and CDR2 FQGNSA. The CDR3 extends over 14 amino acids. The CDR3 DNA reads TGTGCCAGCAGCTTAGGGACAGCCACCTATGGCTACACCTTC. Translation: CASSLGTATYGYTF. Complete variable domain (other parts from reference TRBV7-2 and TRBJ1-2): GAGVSQSPSNKVTEKGKDVELRCDPISGHTALYWYRQSLGQGLEFLIYFQGNSAPDKSGLPSDRFSAERTGGSVSTLTIQRTQQEDSAVYLCASSLGTATYGYTFGSGTRLTVV.

The chain has TRBV7-2 and TRBJ1-1; no definite D call. Germline CDR1 is SGHTA and CDR2 is FQGNSA. The V gene lost 5 bases and the J gene lost 4 bases, with 11 bases spanning the gap. CDR3 size: 13 residues. The CDR3 DNA sequence: TGTGCCAGCAGCCCCCGAGCGTCCACTGAAGCTTTCTTT. It encodes CASSPRASTEAFF.

This clonotype was seen at least ten times. The V and J genes are TRBV5-1 and TRBJ2-2, with D possibly matching TRBD2 (6 bases). Looked up from germline, CDR1 is SGHRS and CDR2 is YFSETQ. V dropped 1 base and J dropped 5 bases, with 12 bases sitting between them. The CDR3 covers 15 residues. CDR3 region: CASSLLASETGELFF. In nucleotides, the CDR3 is TGCGCCAGCAGCTTGCTGGCTAGCGAGACCGGGGAGCTGTTTTTT.

V is TRBV28 and J is TRBJ1-4; D unresolved. Germline CDR1 MDHEN, CDR2 SYDVKM. CDR3 length equals 14 residues. Trimming removed 3 bases at V and 7 bases at J, with 12 bases between. The CDR3: CASSLAAGVEKLFF. CDR3 nucleotide sequence: TGTGCCAGCAGTTTGGCAGCCGGGGTTGAAAAACTGTTTTTT.

This clonotype has a count of ten or more. J is TRBJ1-3 and V is TRBV25-1; maybe TRBD1 (5 bases). This CDR3 has 11 residues. V lost 7 bases, J lost 7 bases, and 8 bases lay in between. In germline, CDR1 is MGHDK, CDR2 SYGVNS. DNA of the CDR3: TGTGCCAGCAATTGGGGGAACACCATATATTTT. This sequence encodes CASNWGNTIYF.

This clonotype came up a few times. J is TRBJ2-1 and V is TRBV4-2; D is uncertain. The CDR3 loop spans 16 amino acids. Trimming pared 0 bases from V and 3 bases from J, leaving 12 bases between. Looked up from germline, CDR1 is LGHNA and CDR2 is YNFKEQ. The CDR3 is CASSQEMTDFYNEQFF. The CDR3 region has the DNA TGTGCCAGCAGCCAAGAGATGACCGATTTCTACAATGAGCAGTTCTTC.

This sequence joins TRBV6-5 and TRBJ2-7; D possibly corresponds to TRBD2 (6 bases). Trimming took off 10 bases at V and 8 bases at J, with 21 bases between the two ends. Germline CDR1 reads MNHEY; CDR2 reads SVGAGI. The CDR3 runs 13 residues. DNA of the CDR3: TGTGCCAACCTGCGGCTAGCGTACTTCCAGCAGTACTTC. This codes for CANLRLAYFQQYF.

This clonotype was counted ten times or more. The chain employs TRBV7-2 and TRBJ2-1; D remains ambiguous. CDR1 and CDR2 (germline): SGHTA, FQGNSA. Trimming removed 7 bases from V and 9 bases from J, with 16 bases in between. CDR3 length: 13 residues. The CDR3 nucleotides are TGTGCCAGCACCCCATCCAGCTCCGGTGAGCAGTTCTTC. Encoded protein: CASTPSSSGEQFF.

J is TRBJ1-6 and V is TRBV24-1; 9 nucleotides align to TRBD1. Germline-derived CDR1 and CDR2 are KGHDR and SFDVKD. The length of the CDR3 is 17 residues. The J segment lost 5 bases and the V segment lost 0 bases, leaving 4 bases of the junction unmatched. For the CDR3, the DNA is TGTGCCACCAGTGATTTGTCGGGACAGGGCCATAATTCACCCCTCCACTTT. Amino acids: CATSDLSGQGHNSPLHF.

V usage is TRBV19 and J usage is TRBJ2-5, with D perhaps TRBD1 (6 bases). This CDR3 comprises 17 residues. V lost 6 bases and J lost 0, with 20 bases in between. The germline CDR1 and CDR2 sequences are LNHDA and SQIVND (reference sequence). The CDR3 here is CASSWARRTEYQETQYF. DNA of the CDR3: TGTGCCAGTAGCTGGGCGAGAAGGACAGAGTACCAAGAGACCCAGTACTTC.

This clonotype was counted at least ten times. The chain employs TRBV4-3 and TRBJ2-3; perhaps D is TRBD1 or TRBD2 (5 bases each). V lost 0 bases, J lost 5 bases, and 12 bases lay in between. This CDR3 has 15 residues. From germline, CDR1 is LGHNA and CDR2 YSLEER. The CDR3 protein is CASSQEVGAGDTQYF. As DNA, the CDR3 is TGCGCCAGCAGCCAAGAGGTAGGGGCGGGAGATACGCAGTATTTT.

This clonotype has only a few counts. The rearrangement joins TRBV29-1 to TRBJ2-3, with TRBD2 as a possible D gene (5 bases). With 3 bases removed from V and 4 bases from J, the gap between germline ends came to 20 bases. CDR1 is SQVTM and CDR2 is ANQGSEA in the germline V gene. This CDR3 comprises 16 residues. CDR3 region: CSVEQPSGRRADTQYF. The DNA of the CDR3 is TGCAGCGTTGAGCAGCCTTCGGGGAGACGAGCAGATACGCAGTATTTT.

The chain uses TRBV10-3 and TRBJ1-1; unclear D gene. Trimming took 2 bases from V and 1 from J, leaving 11 bases between them. The CDR3 runs 15 residues. CDR1 is ENHRY, CDR2 SYGVKD, per germline. The CDR3 here is CAISEVAVGNTEAFF. The CDR3 bases are TGTGCCATCAGTGAGGTGGCAGTGGGGAACACTGAAGCTTTCTTT.

The table lists this clonotype with a few counts. The chain combines TRBV6-5 with TRBJ2-1; D might be TRBD1 (5 bases). Germline lookup yields CDR1 MNHEY and CDR2 SVGAGI. The length of the CDR3 is 15 residues. The V end was cut by 6 bases, the J end by 0 bases, with 12 bases between. CDR3 coding DNA: TGTGCCAGCAGCAAGGACACGAGCTCCTACAATGAGCAGTTCTTC. Its protein is CASSKDTSSYNEQFF.

The chain carries TRBV13 and TRBJ2-1, with D perhaps TRBD2 (6 bases). The CDR3 runs 15 residues. The germline V gene has CDR1 PRHDT and CDR2 FYEKMQ (reference sequence). V was cut by 6 bases and J by 0 bases, with 12 bases left in between. The CDR3 reads CASREEGISYNEQFF. The DNA of the CDR3 is TGTGCCAGCAGAGAGGAGGGCATCTCCTACAATGAGCAGTTCTTC. Based on the CDR3 plus reference TRBV13 and TRBJ2-1, the full variable domain is AAGVIQSPRHLIKEKRETATLKCYPIPRHDTVYWYQQGPGQDPQFLISFYEKMQSDKGSIPDRFSAQQFSDYHSELNMSSLELGDSALYFCASREEGISYNEQFFGPGTRLTVL.

The chain carries TRBV4-1 and TRBJ2-3, with 12 bases that match TRBD2. Germline trimming cut 1 base from V and 5 bases from J; bases unmatched to any gene: 10. CDR1 and CDR2 (germline): MGHRA, YSYEKL. CDR3 length equals 18 residues. Here the CDR3 DNA reads TGCGCCAGCAGCCAAGGACCCGGGCTAGCGGGGGGGGGAGATACGCAGTATTTT. This codes for CASSQGPGLAGGGDTQYF.

This clonotype was seen many times. The rearrangement uses TRBV4-1 and TRBJ2-2; no clear D. This CDR3 spans 13 amino acids. From germline, CDR1 is MGHRA and CDR2 YSYEKL. V lost 4 bases, J lost 6 bases, and 9 bases lay in between. The CDR3: CASSLRSSGELFF. CDR3 nucleotides: TGCGCCAGCAGCCTAAGGAGTTCCGGGGAGCTGTTTTTT.

This clonotype came up a few times. The chain is built from TRBV6-5 and TRBJ2-2, with D unclear. CDR1 and CDR2 (germline): MNHEY, SVGAGI. With 6 bases removed from V and 6 bases from J, the gap between germline ends came to 8 bases. The CDR3 covers 12 residues. DNA for the CDR3: TGTGCCAGCAGACCTCGGGCCGGGGAGCTGTTTTTT. It yields the protein CASRPRAGELFF.

The V call is TRBV6-5, the J call TRBJ2-1; D gene uncertain. Trimming left V 0 bases short and J 9 bases short, with 6 bases between. Germline values: CDR1 MNHEY, CDR2 SVGAGI. This CDR3 spans 12 amino acids. The CDR3 sequence: CASSYSRTEQFF. In DNA, the CDR3 is TGTGCCAGCAGTTACTCACGTACTGAGCAGTTCTTC.

This clonotype was picked up a small number of times. The chain recombines TRBV5-4 with TRBJ2-3; TRBD2 aligns across 9 bases. Germline V lookup: CDR1 SGHNT, CDR2 YYREEE (reference sequence). The CDR3 spans 22 residues. V lost 0 bases and J lost 1; bases outside the gene matches: 21. CDR3 region: CASSLEAVARGGRIWGTDTQYF. The CDR3 DNA follows: TGTGCCAGCAGCTTGGAAGCGGTGGCGCGGGGGGGACGGATTTGGGGCACAGATACGCAGTATTTT.

This chain's CDR3 is CASSGEGNQPQHF. The CDR3 nucleotides read TGTGCCAGCAGCGGAGAAGGCAATCAGCCCCAGCATTTT. The chain is built from TRBV7-9 and TRBJ1-5; D unresolved. The ends were cut back, 5 bases at V and 2 bases at J, with 7 bases in the middle. The CDR3 has 13 residues. Germline values: CDR1 SEHNR, CDR2 FQNEAQ (reference sequence). Looking up the rest from reference TRBV7-9 and TRBJ1-5 gives the full variable domain: DTGVSQNPRHKITKRGQNVTFRCDPISEHNRLYWYRQTLGQGPEFLTYFQNEAQLEKSRLLSDRFSAERPKGSFSTLEIQRTEQGDSAMYLCASSGEGNQPQHFGDGTRLSIL.

This clonotype was counted between two and nine times. The chain combines TRBV11-3 with TRBJ2-5; maybe TRBD2 (6 bases). The CDR3 has 16 amino acids. V shed 5 bases and J shed 2 bases, with 18 bases lying between them. CDR1 SGHNT and CDR2 YENEEA come from the germline V gene. CDR3 nucleotide sequence: TGTGCCAGCAGCCGGGGAGGTAGCGGAATGCAAGAGACCCAGTACTTC. Translated: CASSRGGSGMQETQYF.

This clonotype was seen only a few times. This rearrangement joins TRBV7-9 to TRBJ1-1, with 8 nucleotides matching TRBD1. Germline V gives CDR1 SEHNR, CDR2 FQNEAQ (reference sequence). The CDR3 sequence is 14 residues long. The trim removed 8 bases at V and 0 bases at J, leaving 5 bases unmatched. CDR3 coding DNA: TGTGCCAGCTTTGGGGACAGGTTGAACACTGAAGCTTTCTTT. Protein product: CASFGDRLNTEAFF.

This clonotype was detected only a few times. The V and J genes are TRBV7-9 and TRBJ1-6; D is undetermined. V gave up 5 bases and J gave up 7 bases, with 9 bases separating them. Per the germline V gene, CDR1 is SEHNR and CDR2 is FQNEAQ (reference sequence). The CDR3 runs 13 residues. CDR3 protein: CASSAPGNSPLHF. Here the CDR3 DNA reads TGTGCCAGCAGCGCTCCTGGGAATTCACCCCTCCACTTT.

This clonotype was counted only a few times. The V and J genes are TRBV6-5 and TRBJ1-2; no reliable D call. This CDR3 spans 14 amino acids. The V and J ends lost 0 bases and 4 bases respectively, with 9 bases between them. The germline V gene encodes CDR1 MNHEY and CDR2 SVGAGI. CDR3 residues: CASSYSIGSYGYTF. CDR3 nucleotide sequence: TGTGCCAGCAGTTACTCGATCGGGAGCTATGGCTACACCTTC.